Listed here is a single TCR beta chain. No antigen is known for it. PCR primers comprised 60 Vbeta and 13 Jbeta primers. Assay: immunoSEQ multiplex PCR; the TCRdb copy retains only in-frame clones and omits some. This sample's table reports over 100,000 clones. The data originate from a study of cytomegalovirus exposure and HLA in healthy donors. Per the germline V gene, CDR1 is SGHRS and CDR2 is YFSETQ. The junction had 11 bases not matched to a gene; V was cut back by 3 bases and J by 8 bases. The CDR3 has 15 residues. Regarding the study as a whole: Most TCR beta V segments were productive about 90% or about 30% of the time in an earlier analysis. Later on, a genetic analysis was performed. It linked a missense variant in DCLRE1C with V- and J-gene trimming of TCR beta.

The chain is built from TRBV5-1 and TRBJ2-1; 7 bases agree with TRBD2. The sequence derives from a man aged 35-49 years in good health and CMV-seropositive. Sample: PBMCs. CDR3 protein: CASSSERDRLDEQFF. In DNA, the CDR3 is TGCGCCAGCAGCTCCGAGCGGGATAGGTTGGATGAGCAGTTCTTC.